Sequencing of this TCR beta chain was carried out in a study of blood T cell repertoires in COVID-19 (TCRdb year 2020). Looking at the study overall: Samples covering the acute and convalescent phases of COVID-19 were provided by collaborators in the United States, Italy and Spain. The prospective study material was composed of cDNA or gDNA derived from T cells, B-cell-depleted T cells, or PBMCs. Subjects who had been exposed to COVID-19, were actively infected with it, or had recovered from it provided the deeply sampled blood TCRbeta repertoires that made up the dataset. The repertoires were released in a freely available public database intended as a resource for research on the immune response to SARS-CoV-2. Samples came from the ongoing ImmuneRACE study (first 160 participants) plus 1,254 subjects from 6 global collaborators. The sample metadata nearly always contained a de-identified subject ID, COVID-19 status, age in years and sex. Where available, HLA class I and class II types were taken from metadata supplied by the sample provider and were not determined by assay-based typing.

The collaborating institutions used their own protocols to collect whole blood in K2EDTA tubes. For TCRbeta analysis, collaborator samples were shipped as frozen whole blood, as isolated PBMCs, or as DNA extracted from either sample type. TCRbeta CDR3 regions were amplified from genomic DNA using the immunoSEQ Assay, a bias-controlled multiplex PCR. In the authors' own workflow: The number of nucleated cells in each sample was estimated by amplification of reference gene primers within the assay. To quantify the absolute abundance of each unique TCRbeta CDR3 rearrangement, sequence reads were collapsed and filtered. For each sample, productive Simpson clonality was calculated as the square root of Simpson's diversity index over productive rearrangements. Sourced from immuneACCESS, this table was stored by TCRdb with only in-frame sequences that have V and J called. A share of the clones is absent; for the studies checked, an unresolved V gene accounts for under half, and the remainder has no known explanation. The D gene and trimming were derived from the DNA, and the V and J assignments and clone size from that table. The sample table shows more than 80,000 clones, and roughly two thirds are seen once. The ten largest clones capture approximately 0.88% of the sample.

Broad study findings and their caveats: Clinical and demographic metadata were provided uncurated, with the amount varying by source and participant.

The CDR3 spans 14 residues, from the cysteine through the phenylalanine. Solely the CDR3 DNA is kept, with 42 bases framed from the first base. Via the germline V gene, CDR1 is MNHEY and CDR2 SVGAGI. V sheds 4 bases and J sheds 6 bases, leaving 13 bases between their ends. The table lists this clone with a count of one. Its antigen specificity is not known. Within one base of it there is no much larger clone, and no base qualities were kept. The source material was peripheral blood. This receptor was identified in a human donor with acute or convalescent COVID-19. The donor label of this sample is uncertain. Recombination linked TRBV6-5 to TRBJ2-1; the D gene is possibly TRBD2, with 5 bases matching. CDR3 protein: CASSWVRGINEQFF. The sequence in DNA is TGTGCCAGCAGTTGGGTCAGAGGGATCAATGAGCAGTTCTTC.